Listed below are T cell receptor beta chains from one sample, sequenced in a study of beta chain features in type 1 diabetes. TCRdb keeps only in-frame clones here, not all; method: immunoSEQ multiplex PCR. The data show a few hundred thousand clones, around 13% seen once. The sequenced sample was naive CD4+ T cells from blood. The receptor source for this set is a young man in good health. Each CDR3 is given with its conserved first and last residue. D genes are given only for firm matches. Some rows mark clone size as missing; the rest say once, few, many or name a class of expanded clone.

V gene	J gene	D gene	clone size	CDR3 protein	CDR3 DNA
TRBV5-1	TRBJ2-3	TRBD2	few	CASTLAGGLSTQYF	TGCGCCAGCACCCTAGCGGGAGGGCTTAGTACGCAGTATTTT
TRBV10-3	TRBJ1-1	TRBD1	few	CATGQGVNTEAFF	TGTGCCACCGGACAGGGGGTGAACACTGAAGCTTTCTTT
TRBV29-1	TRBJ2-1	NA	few	CSGGVGEQFF	TGCAGCGGGGGCGTTGGTGAGCAGTTCTTC
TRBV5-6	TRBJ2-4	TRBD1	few	CASSPRDRGNIQYF	TGTGCCAGCAGCCCGCGGGACAGGGGGAACATTCAGTACTTC
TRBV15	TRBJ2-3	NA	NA	CATSRVQAGPDTQYF	TGTGCCACCAGCAGAGTTCAAGCGGGCCCAGATACGCAGTATTTT
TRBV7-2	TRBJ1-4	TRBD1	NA	CASSRGQGAEKLFF	TGTGCCAGCAGCCGAGGACAGGGGGCGGAAAAACTGTTTTTT
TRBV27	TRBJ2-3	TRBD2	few	CASSFSGGVGDTQYF	TGTGCCAGCAGTTTTAGCGGGGGGGTAGGAGATACGCAGTATTTT
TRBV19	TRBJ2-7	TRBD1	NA	CASSADRRSYEQYF	TGTGCCAGTAGTGCGGACAGGAGATCCTACGAGCAGTACTTC
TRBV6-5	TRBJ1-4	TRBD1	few	CASSLDRAKLFF	TGTGCCAGCAGTCTGGACAGGGCCAAACTGTTTTTT
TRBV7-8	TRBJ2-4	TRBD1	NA	CASSPDRVAKNIQYF	TGTGCCAGCAGCCCCGACAGGGTGGCCAAAAACATTCAGTACTTC
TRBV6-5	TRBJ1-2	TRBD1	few	CASSSRDRHGYTF	TGTGCCAGCAGTTCCCGGGACAGGCACGGCTACACCTTC
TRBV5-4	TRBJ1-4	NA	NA	CASSTPRGELFF	TGTGCCAGCAGCACGCCCCGGGGAGAGCTGTTTTTT
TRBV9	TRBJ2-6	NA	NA	CASSWGAGANVLTF	TGTGCCAGCAGCTGGGGGGCTGGGGCCAACGTCCTGACTTTC
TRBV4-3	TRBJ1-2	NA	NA	CASSQEYTWLGYTF	TGCGCCAGCAGCCAAGAATATACGTGGCTGGGCTACACCTTC
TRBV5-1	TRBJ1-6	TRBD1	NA	CASSLGTGGRDSPLHF	TGCGCCAGCAGCTTGGGGACAGGGGGCCGGGACTCACCCCTCCACTTT
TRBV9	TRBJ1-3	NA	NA	CASSVEPAGTGNTIYF	TGTGCCAGCAGCGTAGAGCCCGCAGGGACTGGAAACACCATATATTTT
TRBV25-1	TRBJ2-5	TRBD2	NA	CASTLSAGGRPETQYF	TGTGCCAGCACCCTTTCCGCGGGGGGGCGTCCAGAGACCCAGTACTTC
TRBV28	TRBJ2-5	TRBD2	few	CASSLGGTSGTRETQYF	TGTGCCAGCAGTTTAGGTGGGACTAGCGGGACCCGCGAGACCCAGTACTTC
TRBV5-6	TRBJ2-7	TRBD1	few	CASSLFGQGINEQYF	TGTGCCAGCAGCTTGTTCGGACAGGGGATAAACGAGCAGTACTTC
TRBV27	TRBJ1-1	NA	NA	CASSLPGLNTEAFF	TGTGCCAGCAGTTTACCAGGCCTGAACACTGAAGCTTTCTTT
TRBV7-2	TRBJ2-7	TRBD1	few	CASTRDSYYEQYF	TGTGCCAGCACCCGGGACAGCTACTACGAGCAGTACTTC
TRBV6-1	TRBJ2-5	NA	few	CASSESLGGETQYF	TGTGCCAGCAGTGAATCCCTAGGTGGTGAGACCCAGTACTTC
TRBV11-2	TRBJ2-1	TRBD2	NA	CASSLDPSGYNEQFF	TGTGCCAGCAGCTTAGATCCTAGCGGCTACAATGAGCAGTTCTTC
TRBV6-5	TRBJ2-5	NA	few	CASSQAGLQETQYF	TGTGCCAGCAGCCAGGCGGGGCTTCAAGAGACCCAGTACTTC
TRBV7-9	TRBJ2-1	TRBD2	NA	CAPGRDQSYNEQFF	TGTGCCCCCGGGAGGGACCAATCCTACAATGAGCAGTTCTTC
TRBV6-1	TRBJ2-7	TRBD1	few	CASSEDRLSVEQYF	TGTGCCAGCAGTGAGGACAGGCTTTCTGTCGAGCAGTACTTC
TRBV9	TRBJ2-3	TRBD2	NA	CASSVGGGAPDTQYF	TGTGCCAGCAGCGTAGGCGGGGGGGCCCCAGATACGCAGTATTTT
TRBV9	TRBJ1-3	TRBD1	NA	CASSFLGTGKGNTIYF	TGTGCCAGCAGCTTCCTTGGGACAGGGAAAGGAAACACCATATATTTT
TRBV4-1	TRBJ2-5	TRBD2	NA	CASSHFGGGQETQYF	TGCGCCAGCAGCCATTTCGGGGGGGGGCAAGAGACCCAGTACTTC
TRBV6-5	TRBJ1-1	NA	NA	CASSSGEGHTEAFF	TGTGCCAGCAGTTCGGGAGAGGGGCACACTGAAGCTTTCTTT
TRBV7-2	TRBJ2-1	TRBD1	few	CASSLVGTGSNEQFF	TGTGCCAGCAGCTTAGTAGGGACAGGCTCCAATGAGCAGTTCTTC
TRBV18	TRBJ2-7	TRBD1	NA	CASSPRQGRSTYEQYF	TGTGCCAGCTCACCACGACAGGGGAGGTCCACCTACGAGCAGTACTTC
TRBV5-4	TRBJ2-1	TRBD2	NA	CASSQEWGGNNEQFF	TGCGCCAGCAGCCAAGAATGGGGAGGGAACAATGAGCAGTTCTTC
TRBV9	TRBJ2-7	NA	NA	CASSPRGVSSEQYF	TGTGCCAGCAGCCCGCGGGGAGTCTCCAGCGAGCAGTACTTC
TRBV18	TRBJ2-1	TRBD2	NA	CASSPLEGLAGGYYNEQFF	TGTGCCAGCTCACCACTGGAGGGACTAGCGGGAGGTTACTACAATGAGCAGTTCTTC
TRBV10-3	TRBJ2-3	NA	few	CAIRAGSTDTQYF	TGTGCCATCAGGGCAGGGAGCACAGATACGCAGTATTTT
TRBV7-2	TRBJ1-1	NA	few	CASSLAAGLNTEAFF	TGTGCCAGCAGCTTAGCGGCAGGATTGAACACTGAAGCTTTCTTT
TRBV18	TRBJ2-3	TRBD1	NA	CASSRQGATDTQYF	TGTGCCAGCTCACGTCAGGGGGCCACAGATACGCAGTATTTT
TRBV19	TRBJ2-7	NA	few	CASSPQPGVYEQYF	TGTGCCAGTAGTCCTCAACCGGGGGTCTACGAGCAGTACTTC
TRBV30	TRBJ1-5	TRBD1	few	CAWSTGVRNQPQHF	TGTGCCTGGAGCACAGGGGTACGGAATCAGCCCCAGCATTTT
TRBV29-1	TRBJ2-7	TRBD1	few	CSVRRTGPTNEQYF	TGCAGCGTTCGGAGGACAGGGCCTACGAATGAGCAGTACTTC
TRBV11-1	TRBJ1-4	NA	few	CASSLAGGQTQSEKLFF	TGTGCCAGCAGCTTAGCAGGAGGACAGACGCAAAGTGAAAAACTGTTTTTT
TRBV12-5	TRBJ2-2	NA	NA	CATRRNTGELFF	TGTGCTACGAGGCGGAACACCGGGGAGCTGTTTTTT
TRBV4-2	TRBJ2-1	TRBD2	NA	CASSQEDSASGYIYNEQFF	TGTGCCAGCAGCCAAGAAGATTCGGCTAGCGGGTATATCTACAATGAGCAGTTCTTC
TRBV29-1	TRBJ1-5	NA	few	CSVEGAKVSNQPQHF	TGCAGCGTTGAAGGCGCGAAAGTTAGCAATCAGCCCCAGCATTTT
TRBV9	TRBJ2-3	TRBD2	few	CASSRGLAGVMDTQYF	TGTGCCAGCAGCAGGGGACTAGCGGGAGTAATGGATACGCAGTATTTT
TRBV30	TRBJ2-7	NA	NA	CAWKGGADEQYF	TGTGCCTGGAAAGGGGGGGCCGACGAGCAGTACTTC
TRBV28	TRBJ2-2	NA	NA	CASRAHGQGIGGELFF	TGTGCCAGCAGAGCCCATGGTCAGGGGATTGGCGGGGAGCTGTTTTTT
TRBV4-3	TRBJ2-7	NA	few	CASSQGRDSYEQYF	TGCGCCAGCAGCCAAGGGCGGGATAGCTACGAGCAGTACTTC
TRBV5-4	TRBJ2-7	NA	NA	CASPRGPEQYF	TGTGCCAGCCCCAGAGGCCCCGAGCAGTACTTC